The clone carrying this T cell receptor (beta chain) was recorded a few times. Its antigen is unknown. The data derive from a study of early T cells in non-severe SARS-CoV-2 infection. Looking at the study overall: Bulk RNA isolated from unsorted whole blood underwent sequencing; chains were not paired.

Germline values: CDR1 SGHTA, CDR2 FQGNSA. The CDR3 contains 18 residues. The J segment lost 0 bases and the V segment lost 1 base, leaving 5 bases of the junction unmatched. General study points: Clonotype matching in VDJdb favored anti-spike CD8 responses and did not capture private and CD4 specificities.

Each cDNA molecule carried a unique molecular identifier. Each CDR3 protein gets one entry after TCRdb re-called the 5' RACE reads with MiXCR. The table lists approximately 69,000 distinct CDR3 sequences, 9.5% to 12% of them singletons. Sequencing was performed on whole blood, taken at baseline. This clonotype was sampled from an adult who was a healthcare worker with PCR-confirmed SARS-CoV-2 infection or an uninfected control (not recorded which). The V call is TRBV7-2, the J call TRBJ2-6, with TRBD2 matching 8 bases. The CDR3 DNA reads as TGTGCCAGCAGCTTAGGGGCGGGAGGCCGCTCTGGGGCCAACGTCCTGACTTTC. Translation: CASSLGAGGRSGANVLTF. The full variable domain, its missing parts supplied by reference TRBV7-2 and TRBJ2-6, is GAGVSQSPSNKVTEKGKDVELRCDPISGHTALYWYRQSLGQGLEFLIYFQGNSAPDKSGLPSDRFSAERTGGSVSTLTIQRTQQEDSAVYLCASSLGAGGRSGANVLTFGAGSRLTVL.